This entry features one T cell receptor (beta chain) sequence. One junction end does not reproduce the germline sequence, and a read error may be involved. Produced via immunoSEQ multiplex PCR; TCRdb's table is partial and in-frame only. The sample shows 41,000 or so clones, 90% of them seen only once. This sample is drawn from a study of T cell changes during pregnancy in multiple sclerosis. CDR1 and CDR2 from the germline V gene are SSHAT and FNYEAQ (reference sequence). The CDR3 has 12 residues. Sequenced material: CD8+ T cells from peripheral blood mononuclear cells, taken in the third trimester of pregnancy. This rearrangement joins TRBV7-7 to TRBJ2-1; D is undetermined. The receptor was derived from a female donor with multiple sclerosis, enrolled in a pregnancy study. The CDR3: CASSRSYNEQFF. The CDR3, as DNA: TGTGCTAGCAGCCGGAGCTACAATGAGCAGTTCTTC.